The present T cell receptor beta chain was sequenced within a study of blood T cell repertoires in COVID-19. V lost 6 bases to trimming and J lost 2 bases, with 13 bases between them. The CDR3 extends over 14 amino acids. CDR1 is MNHEY and CDR2 is SVGAGI in the germline V gene. Authors' analysis steps: By means of reference gene primer amplification, nucleated cell counts were estimated. TCRdb's copy holds only in-frame clones and misses some; the assay was immunoSEQ multiplex PCR. V and J calls and clone size follow that table, whereas D and trimming were derived from the DNA. The sample shows 230,000 or so clones, roughly 87% of them seen only once.

The rearrangement links TRBV6-5 to TRBJ1-1, with D tentatively TRBD1 (5 bases). The source is a woman aged 40 to 49 who had recovered from COVID-19. Sequenced sample: peripheral blood. The CDR3 protein is CASSYGHLNTEAFF. CDR3 coding DNA: TGTGCCAGCAGCTACGGACATCTAAACACTGAAGCTTTCTTT.